These 13 T cell receptor beta chains were all obtained from the same sample, sequenced in a study of PD-1 blockade in classical Hodgkin lymphoma. Clones were read by immunoSEQ multiplex PCR, and TCRdb kept only the in-frame ones, dropping some. The sample consists of over 60,000 clones, 75% to 95% of them appearing once. Time point indicated: cycle 4 day 1 (C4D1), after five to seven weeks of nivolumab. Relapse after autologous stem cell transplantation occurred in every patient, and brentuximab vedotin exposure varied. Sample: peripheral blood mononuclear cells (PBMCs), taken before the fourth cycle of nivolumab. The source is a human donor with classical Hodgkin lymphoma.

The sample holds a few counts of this clone. This chain uses TRBV10-3 with TRBJ1-5, with D uncertain. V dropped 8 bases and J dropped 1 base, with 12 bases sitting between them. The CDR3 runs to 14 residues. The germline CDR1 and CDR2 sequences are ENHRY and SYGVKD. CDR3 protein: CAIEGEGSNQPQHF. Here the CDR3 DNA reads TGTGCCATCGAGGGTGAAGGAAGCAATCAGCCCCAGCATTTT.

The CDR3 coding sequence is TGTGCTAGTGGTTTGGTAAAGGGGGCGGATCAGCCCCAGCATTTT. Its protein is CASGLVKGADQPQHF. The chain has TRBV12-5 and TRBJ1-5; TRBD1 matches 7 bases. The V gene's germline CDR1 is LGHNT and CDR2 FRNRAP. The CDR3 totals 15 residues. The J segment lost 5 bases and the V segment lost 0 bases, leaving 4 bases of the junction unmatched.

Worth noting for this clone: Compared with germline, one end of the junction differs, possibly owing to a read error. The V and J genes are TRBV7-9 and TRBJ1-1, with 7 bases matching TRBD1. The CDR3 consists of 17 residues. Germline CDR1 and CDR2: SEHNR and FQNEAQ (reference sequence). Here the CDR3 DNA reads TGTGCCAGCAGTTTAGCACAGGGGATGGGGATGAACACTGAAGCTTTCTTT. Its protein product is CASSLAQGMGMNTEAFF. The full variable domain, its missing parts supplied by reference TRBV7-9 and TRBJ1-1, is DTGVSQNPRHKITKRGQNVTFRCDPISEHNRLYWYRQTLGQGPEFLTYFQNEAQLEKSRLLSDRFSAERPKGSFSTLEIQRTEQGDSAMYLCASSLAQGMGMNTEAFFGQGTRLTVV.

The chain carries TRBV10-3 and TRBJ2-2; D may be TRBD1 (5 bases). This CDR3 contains 14 residues. CDR1 is ENHRY and CDR2 is SYGVKD in the germline V gene. V was shortened by 6 bases and J by 3 bases, with 11 bases between the two germline ends. CDR3 coding DNA: TGTGCCATCAGGACAAGCAGGGACACCGGGGAGCTGTTTTTT. Its protein product is CAIRTSRDTGELFF.

The chain carries TRBV4-2 and TRBJ1-3; D perhaps matches TRBD1 (6 bases). The germline CDR1 and CDR2 sequences are LGHNA and YNFKEQ. The CDR3 extends over 21 amino acids. Trimming shortened V by 4 bases and J by 1 base, and 29 bases separated the two germline ends. CDR3 sequence reads: CASSLNFPTRTVLGSGNTIYF. CDR3 sequence (DNA): TGTGCCAGCAGCCTCAATTTCCCTACCAGGACAGTTCTAGGTTCTGGAAACACCATATATTTT.

This chain uses TRBV7-9 with TRBJ1-3; D unclear. V was shortened by 2 bases and J by 4 bases, with 18 bases between the two germline ends. Germline CDR1 reads SEHNR; CDR2 reads FQNEAQ (reference sequence). The CDR3 covers 17 residues. CDR3 DNA: TGTGCCAGCAGCTTAAGTGGGCAAATGTCGGCGGGAAACACCATATATTTT. Translation gives CASSLSGQMSAGNTIYF.

V and J are TRBV5-1 and TRBJ1-1; 7 bases align to TRBD1. This CDR3 spans 14 amino acids. V lost 2 bases, J lost 3 bases, and 4 bases stayed unmatched. Germline CDR1 reads SGHRS; CDR2 reads YFSETQ. CDR3 sequence reads: CASSFWDSDTEAFF. The CDR3 DNA follows: TGCGCCAGCAGCTTCTGGGACAGCGACACTGAAGCTTTCTTT.

This chain connects TRBV13 to TRBJ2-1; D is uncertain. With 1 base removed from V and 0 bases from J, the gap between germline ends came to 4 bases. This CDR3 is 14 amino acids long. Germline CDR1 PRHDT, CDR2 FYEKMQ (reference sequence). The CDR3 DNA reads as TGTGCCAGCAGCTTAGACGGCTCCTACAATGAGCAGTTCTTC. It codes for CASSLDGSYNEQFF.

The chain is built from TRBV27 and TRBJ2-1; TRBD2 aligns across 9 bases. V lost 6 bases to trimming and J lost 8 bases; unmatched junction nucleotides: 11. This CDR3 has 15 residues. Germline V CDR1 and CDR2: MNHEY, SMNVEV (reference sequence). The CDR3 DNA follows: TGTGCCAGCAGACCTACACTAGCGGGCCCCGATGAGCAGTTCTTC. This translates into CASRPTLAGPDEQFF.

This clone was recorded once. The V gene is TRBV5-1, the J gene TRBJ1-6; no definite D call. V was trimmed by 0 bases and J by 7 bases, leaving 17 bases between them. Looked up from germline, CDR1 is SGHRS and CDR2 is YFSETQ. The CDR3 contains 17 residues. CDR3 protein: CASSLELFRRENSPLHF. CDR3 in DNA: TGCGCCAGCAGCTTGGAACTCTTTCGGAGGGAGAATTCACCCCTCCACTTT.

This clone was detected a few times. The chain uses TRBV29-1 and TRBJ1-1; D not resolved. Trimming took off 7 bases at V and 0 bases at J, with 9 bases between the two ends. The CDR3 loop spans 12 amino acids. CDR1 SQVTM and CDR2 ANQGSEA come from the germline V gene. CDR3 residues: CSGGRMNTEAFF. Written as DNA, the CDR3 is TGCAGCGGGGGAAGGATGAACACTGAAGCTTTCTTT.

This clone was detected only once. This rearrangement joins TRBV2 to TRBJ2-3, with D perhaps TRBD2 (5 bases). CDR3 length equals 11 residues. Germline V gene sequence: CDR1 SNHLY, CDR2 FYNNEI. Trimming left V 9 bases short and J 3 bases short, with 7 bases between. For the CDR3, the DNA is TGTGCCAGTTGGAGGACAGATACGCAGTATTTT. Translated: CASWRTDTQYF.

J is TRBJ1-5 and V is TRBV9; weak D call: TRBD1 (5 bases). V was trimmed by 2 bases and J by 6 bases, leaving 12 bases between them. The germline V gene encodes CDR1 SGDLS and CDR2 YYNGEE. The CDR3 runs to 14 residues. As DNA, the CDR3 is TGTGCCAGCAGCGTTGCAGGGTCGAGTCAGCCCCAGCATTTT. Translated: CASSVAGSSQPQHF.